This TCR beta chain was observed in a study of breast tumors, draining lymph nodes, adjacent tissues. Unmatched junction bases numbered 1, after V lost 4 bases and J lost 5 bases. CDR3 length: 13 amino acids. Germline V gives CDR1 MRHNA, CDR2 SNTAGT. This clonotype occurred many times. No antigen is known for it. Study results and limitations: Tumor T cell lymph node origin was a supported hypothesis, not proven. Compared with lymph nodes, tumors were less diverse; compared with nontumor tissue, more. Findings are consistent with lymph node origin and intratumoral expansion of most tumor T cells. Luminal-like breast cancer showed significantly higher tumor–nontumor repertoire similarity than basal-like.

Via MiXCR, TCRdb re-called the multiplex PCR reads, giving one row per CDR3 protein. The sample includes roughly 120,000 distinct CDR3 sequences, roughly 21% of them seen just once. Breast cancer patients provided tissue from their axillary draining lymph nodes. The chain employs TRBV6-4 and TRBJ2-5; TRBD1 aligns across 10 bases. The sequenced sample was axillary lymph node tissue. This TCR came from a female donor with breast cancer. Some clones in this sample may be carry-over from other donors' samples. This CDR3 reads CASSGDRGETQYF. The CDR3 DNA reads TGTGCCAGCAGTGGGGACAGGGGTGAGACCCAGTACTTC.